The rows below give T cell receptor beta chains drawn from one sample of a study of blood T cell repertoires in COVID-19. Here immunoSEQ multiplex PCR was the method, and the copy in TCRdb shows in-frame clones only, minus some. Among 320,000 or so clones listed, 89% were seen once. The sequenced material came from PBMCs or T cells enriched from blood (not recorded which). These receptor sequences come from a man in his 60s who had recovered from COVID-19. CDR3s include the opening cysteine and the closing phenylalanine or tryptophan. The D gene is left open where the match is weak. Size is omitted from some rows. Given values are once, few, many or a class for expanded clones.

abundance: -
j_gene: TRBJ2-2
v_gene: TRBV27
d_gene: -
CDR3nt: TGTGCCAGCAGTTTATCGAGAGGGTACGGGGAGCTGTTTTTT
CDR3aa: CASSLSRGYGELFF

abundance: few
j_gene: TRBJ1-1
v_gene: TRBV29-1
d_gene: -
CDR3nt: TGCAGCGTTTGGACAGATGAAGCTTTCTTT
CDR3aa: CSVWTDEAFF

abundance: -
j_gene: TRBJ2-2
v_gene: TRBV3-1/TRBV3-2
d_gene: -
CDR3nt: TGTGCCAGCAGCCACTCATCGCGCCACACCGGGGAGCTGTTTTTT
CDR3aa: CASSHSSRHTGELFF

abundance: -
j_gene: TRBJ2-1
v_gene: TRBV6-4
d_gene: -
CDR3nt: TGTGCCAGCAGTGAGGGAGACCGAAGACAGGCCCTGTTCTTC
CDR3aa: CASSEGDRRQALFF

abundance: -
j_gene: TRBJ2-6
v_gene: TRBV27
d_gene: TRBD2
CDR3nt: TGTGCCAGCAGTTTATCGGAGTCGGGAGGGTATGGGGCCAACGTCCTGACTTTC
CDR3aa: CASSLSESGGYGANVLTF

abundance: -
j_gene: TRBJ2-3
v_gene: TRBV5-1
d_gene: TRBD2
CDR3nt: TGCGCCAGCAGCTCAAAACCACTAGCGGATCTCACAGATACGCAGTATTTT
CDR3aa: CASSSKPLADLTDTQYF

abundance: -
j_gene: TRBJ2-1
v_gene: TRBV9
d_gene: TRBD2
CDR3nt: TGTGCCAGCAGCGTAGAAAATAGCGGGAGTAACTCCTACAATGAGCAGTTCTTC
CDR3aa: CASSVENSGSNSYNEQFF

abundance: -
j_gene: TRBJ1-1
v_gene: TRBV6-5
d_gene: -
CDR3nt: TGTGCCAGCAGGCCTCACATGAACACTGAAGCTTTCTTT
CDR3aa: CASRPHMNTEAFF

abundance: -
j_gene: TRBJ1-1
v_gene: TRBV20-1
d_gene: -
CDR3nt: TGCAGTGCTACAGGGAACACTGAAGCTTTCTTT
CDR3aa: CSATGNTEAFF

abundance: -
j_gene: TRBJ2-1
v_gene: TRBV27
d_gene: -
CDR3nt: TGTGCCAGCAGTTTAATAGCGGCCTCCTACAATGAGCAGTTCTTC
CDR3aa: CASSLIAASYNEQFF

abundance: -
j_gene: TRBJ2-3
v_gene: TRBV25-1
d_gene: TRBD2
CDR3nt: TGTGCCAGCAGCCCCGGGACTAGCGCGACAGATACGCAGTATTTT
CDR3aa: CASSPGTSATDTQYF

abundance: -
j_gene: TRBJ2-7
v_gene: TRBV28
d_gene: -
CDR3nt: TGTGCCAGCAGCCTAACCTACGAGCAGTACTTC
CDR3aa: CASSLTYEQYF

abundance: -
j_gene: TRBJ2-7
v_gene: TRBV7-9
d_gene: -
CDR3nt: TGTGCCAGCAGCTTAGCATCGGGAGTTCACGAGCAGTACTTC
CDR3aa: CASSLASGVHEQYF

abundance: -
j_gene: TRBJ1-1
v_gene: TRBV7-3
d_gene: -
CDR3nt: TGTGCCAGCAGCTTATCCCCATTGGACAGCCCCACTGAAGCTTTCTTT
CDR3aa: CASSLSPLDSPTEAFF

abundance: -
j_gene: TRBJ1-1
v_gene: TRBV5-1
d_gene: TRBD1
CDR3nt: TGCGCCAGCAGCGTGGGACAGCAGGGGGCTGAAGCTTTCTTT
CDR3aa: CASSVGQQGAEAFF

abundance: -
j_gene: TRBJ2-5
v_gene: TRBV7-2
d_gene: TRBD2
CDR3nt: TGTGCCAGCAGCAACACCGGGACTAGCGGGGAGACCCAGTACTTC
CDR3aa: CASSNTGTSGETQYF

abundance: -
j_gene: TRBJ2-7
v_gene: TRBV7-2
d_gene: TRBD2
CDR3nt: TGTGCCAGCAGCCTTAGACTTAGCGGGACTCCCTCCTACGAGCAGTACTTC
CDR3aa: CASSLRLSGTPSYEQYF

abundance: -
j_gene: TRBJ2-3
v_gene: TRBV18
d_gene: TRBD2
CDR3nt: TGTGCCAGCTCACCAAGTGGCGGGAGGGCCGTCGTGGCAGATACGCAGTATTTT
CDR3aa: CASSPSGGRAVVADTQYF

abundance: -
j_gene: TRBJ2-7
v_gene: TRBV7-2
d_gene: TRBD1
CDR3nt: TGTGCCAGCAGACCCAGGGGGAGAGGGAGCTCCTACGAGCAGTACTTC
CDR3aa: CASRPRGRGSSYEQYF

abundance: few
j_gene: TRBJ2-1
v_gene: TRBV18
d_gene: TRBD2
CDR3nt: TGTGCCAGCTCACGAGAGACTAGCGGGAGAGGGAATGAGCAGTTCTTC
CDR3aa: CASSRETSGRGNEQFF

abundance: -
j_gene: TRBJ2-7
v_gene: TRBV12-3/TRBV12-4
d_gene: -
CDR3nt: TGTGCCAGCGCTGTGCGTCGGTCCTACGAGCAGTACTTC
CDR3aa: CASAVRRSYEQYF

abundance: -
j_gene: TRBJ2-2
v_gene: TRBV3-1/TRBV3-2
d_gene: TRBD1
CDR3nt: TGTGCCAGCAGCCAACCGCTGGACAGGGTAACATGCACCGGGGAGCTGTTTTTT
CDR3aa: CASSQPLDRVTCTGELFF

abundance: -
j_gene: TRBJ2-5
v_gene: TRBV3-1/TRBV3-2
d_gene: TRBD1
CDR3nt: TGTGCCAGCAGCCAATTCAGGGGGCAAGAGACCCAGTACTTC
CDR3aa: CASSQFRGQETQYF

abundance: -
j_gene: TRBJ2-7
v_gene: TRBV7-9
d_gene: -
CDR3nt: TGTGCCAGCAGCTTATCCCTCCGCGGCGCTCCGAGGGAGCAGTACTTC
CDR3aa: CASSLSLRGAPREQYF

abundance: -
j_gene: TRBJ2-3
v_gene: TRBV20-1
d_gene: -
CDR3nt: TGCAGTGCTAGTTTCGCAGGGGCCCTCACAGATACGCAGTATTTT
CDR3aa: CSASFAGALTDTQYF

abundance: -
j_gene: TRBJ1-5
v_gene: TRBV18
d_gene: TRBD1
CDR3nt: TGTGCCAGCTCCCCTACAGGGGAGGGCAATCAGCCCCAGCATTTT
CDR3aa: CASSPTGEGNQPQHF

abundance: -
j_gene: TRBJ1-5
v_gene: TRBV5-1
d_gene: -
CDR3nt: TGCGCCAGCAGCGAACGGGGGGGGCAGAAGCAGCCCCAGCATTTT
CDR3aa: CASSERGGQKQPQHF

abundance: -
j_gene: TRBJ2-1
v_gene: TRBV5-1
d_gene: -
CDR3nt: TGCGCCAGCAGCTCCGGGTCCCTATCTTACAATGAGCAGTTCTTC
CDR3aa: CASSSGSLSYNEQFF

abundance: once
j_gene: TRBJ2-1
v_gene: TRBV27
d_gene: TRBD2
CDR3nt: TGTGCCAGCAGTTTAATGGCGGGAGTACCAAATGAGCAGTTCTTC
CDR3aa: CASSLMAGVPNEQFF

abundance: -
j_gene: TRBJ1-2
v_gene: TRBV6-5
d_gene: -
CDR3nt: TGTGCCAGCAGACAGGGCGGGGGCTACACCTTC
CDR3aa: CASRQGGGYTF

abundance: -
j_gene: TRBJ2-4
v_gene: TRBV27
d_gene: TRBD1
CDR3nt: TGTGCCAGTAGAATGACAGGGACCAAAAACATTCAGTACTTC
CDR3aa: CASRMTGTKNIQYF

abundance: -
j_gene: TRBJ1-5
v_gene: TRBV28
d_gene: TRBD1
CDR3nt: TGTGCCAGCAGTTATGACAGGGACTTATATCAGCCCCAGCATTTT
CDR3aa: CASSYDRDLYQPQHF

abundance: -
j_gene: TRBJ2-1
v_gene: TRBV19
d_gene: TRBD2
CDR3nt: TGTGCCACCAAACGGAGCGGGGAGAGCTCCTACAATGAGCAGTTCTTC
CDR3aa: CATKRSGESSYNEQFF